This T cell receptor (beta chain) appears in the sequencing data of a study of memory CD4+ T cells and cytomegalovirus serostatus (dated by TCRdb to the late 2010s). Concerning the study at large: The cohort included around 35 healthy adults from Belgium, of whom 9 were CMV seropositive and approximately 24 were CMV seronegative. To replicate a published TCR-based CMV serostatus classifier, the researchers sequenced the CD4+ memory TCRbeta repertoires of a Belgian cohort whose cytomegalovirus serostatus was known. Paper-wide results and their limitations: Of roughly 170 previously reported CMV-associated TCRbeta sequences, some 73 appeared in the CD4+ memory repertoires, each in one to five individuals. A median bootstrapped AUC of about 0.95 with a 95% CI of 0.76-1.00 was achieved on the Belgian cohort by the original-framework classifier. Only CD4+CD45RO+ memory cells were sequenced, in contrast to the original study, in which naive and memory CD4+ and CD8+ populations were covered. Results were interpreted as suggesting that the CMV-associated TCR signature is largely present in the CD4+ memory repertoire. For predicting CMV serostatus, the median bootstrapped AUC was approximately 0.96 using the original framework and roughly 0.92 using a US-trained random forest.

Worth noting for this clone: Its antigen is not yet known. One end of the junction is discordant with germline, which a read error may explain.

Genomic DNA was extracted from sorted cells with the Quick-DNA Microprep Kit. Amplification of TCRbeta DNA was done with the immunoSEQ hsTCRbeta kit, following the protocol from the manufacturer. An Illumina MiSeq instrument was used to sequence the TCRbeta libraries. The original methods were these. After out-of-frame sequences were removed, 2,204,828 distinct TCRbeta sequences remained, averaging about 67,000 per individual. Two values were used to score each individual: the count of roughly 180 previously reported CMV-associated TCRbeta sequences and the total count of productive distinct TCRbeta sequences. A beta-binomial model was reimplemented in Python, and scikit-learn random forests with default parameters were trained on US cohort data. Classifier performance on the Belgian cohort was summarized as median AUC with percentile confidence intervals over 10,000 bootstrap iterations. Sourced from immuneACCESS, this table was stored by TCRdb with only in-frame sequences that have V and J called. A share of the clones is absent; for the studies checked, an unresolved V gene accounts for under half, and the remainder has no known explanation. The DNA was the basis for D and trimming; V, J and clone size are from that table. The sample yields around 50,000 clones; around 82% were counted once. Over 0.5% of the sample lies in the top ten.

Spanning cysteine to phenylalanine, the CDR3 consists of 12 amino acids. CDR3 DNA only is kept here, 36 bases in frame from base 1. According to the germline V gene, CDR1 reads WSHSY and CDR2 reads SAAADI. A FACSAria II was used to sort memory CD4+ T cells, defined as single viable CD3+CD4+CD8-CD45RO+ cells. CMV serostatus was determined with a Roche Elecsys assay detecting serum IgG against CMV pp150, pp28, p38 and p52. Once the samples were thawed, total CD4+ T cells were enriched through positive selection using CD4 magnetic microbeads. Samples originated from another study that specifically interrogated the CD4+ T cell memory repertoire. Peripheral blood mononuclear cells were isolated and cryopreserved following standard operating procedures; serum was stored at -80 °C. CD3-PerCP (BW264/56), CD4-APC (RPA-T4), CD45RO-PE (UCHT1) and CD8-Pacific Orange (3B5) antibodies were used for staining, and non-viable cells were excluded with Sytox blue.

The clonotype comes from an adult in good health and CMV-seronegative. Material for sequencing was memory CD4+ T cells from blood. The chain is encoded by TRBV10-2 joined to TRBJ2-1; 14 junctional bases match TRBD2. Read as DNA, the sequence is TGCGCCAGCAGTTTTGGACTAGCGGGAGGTATCTTC. Translated, this gives CASSFGLAGGIF.